This T cell receptor (beta chain) was documented in a study of blood T cell repertoires in COVID-19. Study details: The study drew acute and convalescent COVID-19 samples from the United States, Italy and Spain. T cells, B-cell-depleted T cells, or PBMCs provided the cDNA or gDNA that served as material.

The method was immunoSEQ multiplex PCR; TCRdb's version includes in-frame clones alone and lacks a portion of them. In the table there are about 64,000 clones, around four fifths of which are singletons. Seattle-derived patients entered the study during active infection and were followed longitudinally. Only a few counts were recorded for this clone. The CDR3 covers 13 residues. Germline assignment: CDR1 LGHDT and CDR2 YNNKEL (reference sequence). V lost 3 bases and J 7 bases, leaving 9 bases between the germline ends. This sequence joins TRBV3-1 (or the pseudogene TRBV3-2) and TRBJ1-4; D is ambiguous. The source material was peripheral blood. This sequence was found in a man aged 55 to 70 with COVID-19, enrolled during active disease. CDR3 DNA sequence: TGTGCCAGCAGCCAGTTTATGAGTGAAAAACTGTTTTTT. Translation: CASSQFMSEKLFF.